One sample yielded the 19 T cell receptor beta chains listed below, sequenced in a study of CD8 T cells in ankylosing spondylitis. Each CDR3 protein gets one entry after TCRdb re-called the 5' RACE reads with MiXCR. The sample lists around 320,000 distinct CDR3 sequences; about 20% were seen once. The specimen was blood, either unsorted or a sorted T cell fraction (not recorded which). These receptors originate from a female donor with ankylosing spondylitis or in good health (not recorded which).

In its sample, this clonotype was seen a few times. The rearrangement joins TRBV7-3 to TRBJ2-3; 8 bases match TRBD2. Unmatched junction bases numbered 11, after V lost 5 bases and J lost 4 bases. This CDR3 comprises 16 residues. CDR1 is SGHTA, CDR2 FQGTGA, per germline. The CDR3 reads CASSPQAGDYPDTQYF. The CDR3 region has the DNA TGTGCCAGCAGCCCCCAAGCGGGAGACTACCCAGATACGCAGTATTTT.

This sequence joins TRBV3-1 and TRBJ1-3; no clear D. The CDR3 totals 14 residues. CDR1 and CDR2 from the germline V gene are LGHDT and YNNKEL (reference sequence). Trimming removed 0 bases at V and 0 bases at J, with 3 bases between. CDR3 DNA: TGTGCCAGCAGCCAAGAGGCCTCTGGAAACACCATATATTTT. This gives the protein CASSQEASGNTIYF.

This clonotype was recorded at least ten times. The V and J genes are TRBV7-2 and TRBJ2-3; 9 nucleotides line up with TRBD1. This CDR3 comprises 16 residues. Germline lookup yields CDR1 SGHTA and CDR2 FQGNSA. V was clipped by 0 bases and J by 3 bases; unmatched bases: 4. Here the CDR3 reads CASSLAGTGRTDTQYF. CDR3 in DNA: TGTGCCAGCAGCTTAGCCGGGACAGGGAGGACAGATACGCAGTATTTT.

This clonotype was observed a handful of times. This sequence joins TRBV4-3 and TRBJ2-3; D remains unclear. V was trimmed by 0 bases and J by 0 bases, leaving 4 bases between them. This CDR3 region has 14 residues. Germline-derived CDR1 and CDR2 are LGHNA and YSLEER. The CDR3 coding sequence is TGCGCCAGCAGCCAAGAACGGAGCACAGATACGCAGTATTTT. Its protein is CASSQERSTDTQYF.

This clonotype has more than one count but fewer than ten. CDR3 nucleotides: TGTGCCAGCAGCTCCGCGGGAGTGGAGACCCAGTACTTC. Residues: CASSSAGVETQYF. This sequence joins TRBV7-2 and TRBJ2-5; 7 nucleotides align to TRBD2. The V segment lost 4 bases and the J segment 5 bases; nucleotides outside the gene matches: 4. The CDR3 is 13 amino acids. The germline CDR1 and CDR2 sequences are SGHTA and FQGNSA.

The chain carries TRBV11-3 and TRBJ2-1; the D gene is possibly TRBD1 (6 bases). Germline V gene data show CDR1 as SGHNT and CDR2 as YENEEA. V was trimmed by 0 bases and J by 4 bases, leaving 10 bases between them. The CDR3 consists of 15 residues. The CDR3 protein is CASSLEGTRYNEQFF. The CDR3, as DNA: TGTGCCAGCAGCTTAGAGGGGACACGGTACAATGAGCAGTTCTTC.

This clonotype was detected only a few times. The CDR3 spells CASSLKVTDSGANVLTF. The CDR3 DNA sequence: TGTGCCAGCAGTTTAAAGGTAACAGACTCTGGGGCCAACGTCCTGACTTTC. V and J are TRBV12-3 or TRBV12-4 and TRBJ2-6; D gene uncertain. The CDR3 consists of 17 residues. V was pared by 2 bases and J by 0 bases, with 11 bases between.

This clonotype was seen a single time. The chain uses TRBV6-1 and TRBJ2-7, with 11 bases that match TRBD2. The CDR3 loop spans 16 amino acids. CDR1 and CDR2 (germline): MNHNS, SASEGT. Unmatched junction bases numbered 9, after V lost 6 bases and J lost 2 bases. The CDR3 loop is CASRSSGTSGTYEQYF. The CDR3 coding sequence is TGTGCCAGCAGGTCGTCCGGGACTAGCGGAACCTACGAGCAGTACTTC.

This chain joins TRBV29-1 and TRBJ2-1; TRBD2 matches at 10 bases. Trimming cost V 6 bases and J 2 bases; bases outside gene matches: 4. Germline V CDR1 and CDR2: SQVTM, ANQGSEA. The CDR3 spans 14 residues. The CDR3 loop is CSVRTSGAYNEQFF. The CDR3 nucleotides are TGCAGCGTCCGGACTAGCGGAGCCTACAATGAGCAGTTCTTC.

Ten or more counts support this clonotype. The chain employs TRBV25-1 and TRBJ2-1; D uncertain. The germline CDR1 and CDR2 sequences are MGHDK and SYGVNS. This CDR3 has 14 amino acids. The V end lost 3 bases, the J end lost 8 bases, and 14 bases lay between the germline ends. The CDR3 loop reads CASSDVGRNDEQFF. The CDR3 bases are TGTGCCAGCAGTGATGTGGGCAGGAACGATGAGCAGTTCTTC.

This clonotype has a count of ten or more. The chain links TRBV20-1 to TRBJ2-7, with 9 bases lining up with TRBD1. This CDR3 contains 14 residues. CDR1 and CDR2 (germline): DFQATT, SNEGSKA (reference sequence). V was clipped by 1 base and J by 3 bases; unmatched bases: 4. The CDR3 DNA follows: TGCAGTGCTAGAGCCGGGACAGGGAACTACGAGCAGTACTTC. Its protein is CSARAGTGNYEQYF.

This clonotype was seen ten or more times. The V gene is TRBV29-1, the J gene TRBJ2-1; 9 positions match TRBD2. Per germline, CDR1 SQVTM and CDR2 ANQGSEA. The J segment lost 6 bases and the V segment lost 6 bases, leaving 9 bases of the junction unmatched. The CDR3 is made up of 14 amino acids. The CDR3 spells CSVGDGGGVNEQFF. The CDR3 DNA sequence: TGCAGCGTGGGGGATGGCGGGGGGGTCAATGAGCAGTTCTTC.

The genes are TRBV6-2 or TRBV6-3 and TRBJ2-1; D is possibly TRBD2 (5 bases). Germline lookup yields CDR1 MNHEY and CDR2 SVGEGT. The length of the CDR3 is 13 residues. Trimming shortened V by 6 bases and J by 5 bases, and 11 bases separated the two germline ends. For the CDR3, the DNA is TGTGCCAGCAGCCCTCGGAGGCACAATGAGCAGTTCTTC. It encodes CASSPRRHNEQFF.

CDR3 coding DNA: TGCAGCGCCCGAGGGGGACGCACAGATACGCAGTATTTT. This codes for CSARGGRTDTQYF. The chain links TRBV29-1 to TRBJ2-3; maybe TRBD1 (6 bases). The CDR3 has 13 residues. CDR1 is SQVTM, CDR2 ANQGSEA, per germline. The V end lost 7 bases, the J end lost 1 base, and 12 bases lay between the germline ends.

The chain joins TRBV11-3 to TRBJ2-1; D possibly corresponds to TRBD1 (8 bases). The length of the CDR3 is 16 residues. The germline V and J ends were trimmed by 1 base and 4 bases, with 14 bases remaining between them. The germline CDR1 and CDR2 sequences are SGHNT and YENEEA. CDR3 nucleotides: TGTGCCAGCAGCTTAGGGGACAGGACTAGTTACAATGAGCAGTTCTTC. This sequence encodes CASSLGDRTSYNEQFF. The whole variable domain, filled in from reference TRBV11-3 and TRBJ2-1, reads EAGVVQSPRYKIIEKKQPVAFWCNPISGHNTLYWYLQNLGQGPELLIRYENEEAVDDSQLPKDRFSAERLKGVDSTLKIQPAELGDSAVYLCASSLGDRTSYNEQFFGPGTRLTVL.

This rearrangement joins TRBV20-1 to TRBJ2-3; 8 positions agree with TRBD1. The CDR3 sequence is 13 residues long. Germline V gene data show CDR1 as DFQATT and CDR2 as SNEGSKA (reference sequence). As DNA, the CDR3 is TGCAGGGTCGGCAGGGGGCCCACAGATACGCAGTATTTT. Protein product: CRVGRGPTDTQYF.

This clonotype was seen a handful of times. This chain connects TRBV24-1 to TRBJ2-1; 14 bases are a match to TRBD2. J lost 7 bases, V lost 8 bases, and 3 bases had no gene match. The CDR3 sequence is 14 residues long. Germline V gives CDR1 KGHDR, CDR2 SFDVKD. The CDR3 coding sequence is TGTGCCACCACGGGGACTAGCGGGAGTAATGAGCAGTTCTTC. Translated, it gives CATTGTSGSNEQFF.

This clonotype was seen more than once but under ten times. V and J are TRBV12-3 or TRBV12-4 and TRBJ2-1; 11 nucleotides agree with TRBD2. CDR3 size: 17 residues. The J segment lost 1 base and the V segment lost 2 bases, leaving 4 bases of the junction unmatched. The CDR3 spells CASSLPVAGGSYNEQFF. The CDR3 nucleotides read TGTGCCAGCAGTTTACCCGTAGCGGGAGGGTCCTACAATGAGCAGTTCTTC.

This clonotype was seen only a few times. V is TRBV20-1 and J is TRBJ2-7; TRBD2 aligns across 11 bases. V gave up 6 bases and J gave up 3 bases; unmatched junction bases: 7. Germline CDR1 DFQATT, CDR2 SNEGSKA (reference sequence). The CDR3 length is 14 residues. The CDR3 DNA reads TGCAGTGCGGAGACTAGCGGGACCCTCTACGAGCAGTACTTC. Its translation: CSAETSGTLYEQYF.